These T cell receptor beta chains were read from a single sample in a study of early T cells in non-severe SARS-CoV-2 infection. TCRdb re-analysed the 5' RACE reads in MiXCR, keeping a single row per CDR3 protein. The table has fewer than 60,000 distinct CDR3 sequences, 12% seen once. The sequencing sample was made of whole blood. These TCRs come from an adult who was a healthcare worker with PCR-confirmed SARS-CoV-2 infection or an uninfected control (not recorded which). Each CDR3 is given with its conserved first and last residue. A D gene is named only where the DNA matches it firmly. Clone size is not always given. Where it is, it says once, few, many or a class for expanded clones.

CDR3 DNA	CDR3 protein	V gene	D gene	clone size	J gene
TGTGCCAGCAGCCCCGATGGCCCTACCTACGAGCAGTACTTC	CASSPDGPTYEQYF	TRBV9	NA	NA	TRBJ2-7
TGCAGCGGACAGGACCTTCTCTACAATGAGCAGTTCTTC	CSGQDLLYNEQFF	TRBV29-1	NA	NA	TRBJ2-1
TGCAGCGCCCGGCCCGGGTTGAACACTGAAGCTTTCTTT	CSARPGLNTEAFF	TRBV29-1	NA	many	TRBJ1-1
TGTGCCAGCAGCTTAGCCTTTACCGGTAGCACAGATACGCAGTATTTT	CASSLAFTGSTDTQYF	TRBV11-2	NA	many	TRBJ2-3
TGTGCCAGCAGCTATGGACAGGGAGAGACCCAGTACTTC	CASSYGQGETQYF	TRBV11-2	TRBD1	many	TRBJ2-5
TGCAGCGCCTTGGGAAGGGACGGTGGAAACACCATATATTTT	CSALGRDGGNTIYF	TRBV29-1	NA	NA	TRBJ1-3
TGTGCCAGCAGTTCCCTAGCGGGAAGCTACGAGCAGTACTTC	CASSSLAGSYEQYF	TRBV12-3/TRBV12-4	TRBD2	few	TRBJ2-7
TGCAGTGCTAGAGATCTGGCGGCCTCTGGAAACACCATATATTTT	CSARDLAASGNTIYF	TRBV20-1	NA	few	TRBJ1-3
TGTGCCAGCAGCTTGGGTCTAGCGGGAGCGGACAATGAGCAGTTCTTC	CASSLGLAGADNEQFF	TRBV5-4	TRBD2	NA	TRBJ2-1
TGTGCCAGCAGCTTCTCCGGGACAGGGGATAACGAGCAGTACTTC	CASSFSGTGDNEQYF	TRBV7-2	TRBD1	many	TRBJ2-7